A selection of T cell receptor beta chains follows, all from one sample in a study of blood T cell repertoires in COVID-19. Some clones are missing from TCRdb's copy, which holds only in-frame ones; the method was immunoSEQ multiplex PCR. The sample consists of some 260,000 clones, about 80% of them appearing once. The sample taken for sequencing was peripheral blood. All receptors come from an elderly man with acute or convalescent COVID-19. The CDR3 runs from the conserved cysteine through the conserved F or W. A D gene is named only where the DNA matches it firmly. Clone size, where shown, is once, few, many, or a class for clones that have expanded.

J gene: TRBJ1-1; V gene: TRBV10-2; D gene: .; clone size: .; CDR3 DNA: TGCGCCAGCAGTGACGGGGTGGGGAACACTGAAGCTTTCTTT; CDR3 protein: CASSDGVGNTEAFF
J gene: TRBJ2-2; V gene: TRBV27; D gene: TRBD2; clone size: .; CDR3 DNA: TGTGCCAGCAGTTTCAGCGGGAGGGTGGACACCGGGGAGCTGTTTTTT; CDR3 protein: CASSFSGRVDTGELFF
J gene: TRBJ1-1; V gene: TRBV5-4; D gene: TRBD1; clone size: .; CDR3 DNA: TGTGCCAGCAGCTTGGGACAGGGGGCCAGGACTGAAGCTTTCTTT; CDR3 protein: CASSLGQGARTEAFF
J gene: TRBJ2-6; V gene: TRBV5-4; D gene: TRBD1; clone size: .; CDR3 DNA: TGTGCCAGCAGCTCCGGGACAGCAAGCTCTGGGGCCAACGTCCTGACTTTC; CDR3 protein: CASSSGTASSGANVLTF
J gene: TRBJ1-6; V gene: TRBV27; D gene: .; clone size: .; CDR3 DNA: TGTGCCAGCAGTCGGCGGGGTCTAATACCGACTTCACCCCTCCACTTT; CDR3 protein: CASSRRGLIPTSPLHF
J gene: TRBJ1-2; V gene: TRBV28; D gene: TRBD1; clone size: .; CDR3 DNA: TGTGCCAGCAGTTCCGGGACAGGGATTTTTGGCTACACCTTC; CDR3 protein: CASSSGTGIFGYTF
J gene: TRBJ2-5; V gene: TRBV24-1; D gene: TRBD1; clone size: once; CDR3 DNA: TGTGCCACCAGTGATGCCGGGACAGGGGATACTCGACAAGAGACCCAGTACTTC; CDR3 protein: CATSDAGTGDTRQETQYF
J gene: TRBJ2-5; V gene: TRBV3-1/TRBV3-2; D gene: .; clone size: .; CDR3 DNA: TGTGCCAGCAGCTCCTACTACGCGCAGGGGAGAGAGACCCAGTACTTC; CDR3 protein: CASSSYYAQGRETQYF
J gene: TRBJ2-7; V gene: TRBV4-1; D gene: .; clone size: few; CDR3 DNA: TGCGCCAGCAGCCAAGATCTAGGCCGCGAGCAGTACTTC; CDR3 protein: CASSQDLGREQYF
J gene: TRBJ2-1; V gene: TRBV2; D gene: TRBD1; clone size: .; CDR3 DNA: TGTGCCAGCAGTCTCGGGACAGGGGGCTACAATGAGCAGTTCTTC; CDR3 protein: CASSLGTGGYNEQFF
J gene: TRBJ2-1; V gene: TRBV7-2; D gene: TRBD1; clone size: .; CDR3 DNA: TGTGCCAGCAGCTTCTCCGGGACAGCCAGCTCCTACAATGAGCAGTTCTTC; CDR3 protein: CASSFSGTASSYNEQFF
J gene: TRBJ1-2; V gene: TRBV6-1; D gene: .; clone size: .; CDR3 DNA: TGTGCCAGCAGTGAAGGGGGCAGGAGTCTCTATGGCTACACCTTC; CDR3 protein: CASSEGGRSLYGYTF
J gene: TRBJ1-1; V gene: TRBV2; D gene: .; clone size: .; CDR3 DNA: TGTGCCAGCAGTGAACTGACTGAAGCTTTCTTT; CDR3 protein: CASSELTEAFF
J gene: TRBJ2-1; V gene: TRBV9; D gene: TRBD1; clone size: .; CDR3 DNA: TGTGCCAGCAGCTTTTCCCAGGGGGCGCCATACAATGAGCAGTTCTTC; CDR3 protein: CASSFSQGAPYNEQFF
J gene: TRBJ2-5; V gene: TRBV7-3; D gene: TRBD2; clone size: .; CDR3 DNA: TGTGCCAGCAGCCCGGGACTAGCGGGACAAGAGACCCAGTACTTC; CDR3 protein: CASSPGLAGQETQYF
J gene: TRBJ1-6; V gene: TRBV23-1; D gene: .; clone size: .; CDR3 DNA: TGCGCCAGCAGTCAATCGATGGACTTCTTCCCTTCACCCCTCCACTTT; CDR3 protein: CASSQSMDFFPSPLHF
J gene: TRBJ2-3; V gene: TRBV18; D gene: .; clone size: .; CDR3 DNA: TGTGCCAGCTCACCACTTGGACTAACAAGCTCCACAGATACGCAGTATTTT; CDR3 protein: CASSPLGLTSSTDTQYF
J gene: TRBJ1-5; V gene: TRBV5-5; D gene: .; clone size: .; CDR3 DNA: TGTGCCAGCAGCCCGGGGTCTAATCTGGCAGGCAATCAGCCCCAGCATTTT; CDR3 protein: CASSPGSNLAGNQPQHF
J gene: TRBJ1-1; V gene: TRBV19; D gene: TRBD1; clone size: .; CDR3 DNA: TGTGCCAGTAGTCCTTGGACAGGGGGGAACACTGAAGCTTTCTTT; CDR3 protein: CASSPWTGGNTEAFF
J gene: TRBJ1-6; V gene: TRBV9; D gene: TRBD1; clone size: .; CDR3 DNA: TGTGCCAGCAGCGTAGACGGGCAGGGGGGATATTCACCCCTCCACTTT; CDR3 protein: CASSVDGQGGYSPLHF
J gene: TRBJ1-2; V gene: TRBV24-1; D gene: TRBD1; clone size: few; CDR3 DNA: TGTGCCACCAGTGCCACGGGGACAGGGAACTATGGCTACACCTTC; CDR3 protein: CATSATGTGNYGYTF
J gene: TRBJ2-7; V gene: TRBV5-8; D gene: TRBD2; clone size: few; CDR3 DNA: TGTGCCAGCACTCGACTAGCGGTAGTCTACGAGCAGTACTTC; CDR3 protein: CASTRLAVVYEQYF
J gene: TRBJ1-5; V gene: TRBV28; D gene: TRBD1; clone size: .; CDR3 DNA: TGTGCCAGCAGTTTTAGGACAGGGGTGTATTATAGCAATCAGCCCCAGCATTTT; CDR3 protein: CASSFRTGVYYSNQPQHF
J gene: TRBJ2-3; V gene: TRBV21-1; D gene: .; clone size: .; CDR3 DNA: TGTGCCAGCAAGTGGCTAGCGGGATCCACAGATACGCAGTATTTT; CDR3 protein: CASKWLAGSTDTQYF
J gene: TRBJ2-5; V gene: TRBV24-1; D gene: TRBD1; clone size: .; CDR3 DNA: TGTGCCACCAGTGACTCCACCCGGACAGGGGGCCAAGAGACCCAGTACTTC; CDR3 protein: CATSDSTRTGGQETQYF
J gene: TRBJ2-3; V gene: TRBV4-1; D gene: TRBD1; clone size: .; CDR3 DNA: TGCGCCAGCAGCTCCGGGACAGGTCCCTCGGATACGCAGTATTTT; CDR3 protein: CASSSGTGPSDTQYF
J gene: TRBJ2-5; V gene: TRBV5-1; D gene: .; clone size: .; CDR3 DNA: TGCGCCAGCAGCTTGGCCCGGGGGCAAGAGACCCAGTACTTC; CDR3 protein: CASSLARGQETQYF